Shown below are 4 T cell receptor beta chains from a single sample sequenced in a study of blood T cells in healthy people across ages. Combining a sample-barcoded 5' primer with a J-beta primer mix, a second PCR ran for roughly 6 to 11 cycles. Via MiXCR, TCRdb re-called the 5' RACE reads, giving one row per CDR3 protein. The profile shows approximately 700,000 distinct CDR3 sequences, 32% of them singletons. The sample comprised blood. The receptor set was obtained from a woman older than 75 in good health.

Many counts were recorded for this clonotype. The V gene is TRBV14, the J gene TRBJ2-3; 7 nucleotides align to TRBD2. Per germline, CDR1 SGHDN and CDR2 FVKESK. This CDR3 region has 17 residues. The trim removed 4 bases at V and 2 bases at J, leaving 12 bases unmatched. CDR3 amino acids: CASSRRLFAGDTDTQYF. Here the CDR3 DNA reads TGTGCCAGCAGCCGGCGACTATTTGCGGGGGACACAGATACGCAGTATTTT.

The CDR3 here is CSARDRLSSEAFF. The CDR3 region has the DNA TGCAGTGCTAGAGATCGTCTCTCCTCTGAAGCTTTCTTT. The rearrangement links TRBV20-1 to TRBJ1-1; D gene unclear. Germline-derived CDR1 and CDR2 are DFQATT and SNEGSKA (reference sequence). V lost 0 bases and J 6 bases, leaving 11 bases between the germline ends. This CDR3 contains 13 residues.

There are many counts of this clonotype. The J gene is TRBJ2-3, the V gene TRBV27; D remains ambiguous. Trimming stripped 5 bases from V and 1 base from J, with 13 bases between. This CDR3 comprises 15 residues. Germline CDR1 MNHEY, CDR2 SMNVEV (reference sequence). CDR3: CASSLTPFGTDTQYF. DNA of the CDR3: TGTGCCAGCAGTCTCACCCCGTTTGGCACAGATACGCAGTATTTT.

This clonotype was seen a handful of times. The gene calls are TRBV14 and TRBJ2-7; D call uncertain. This CDR3 has 14 residues. V was cut by 0 bases and J by 7 bases, with 13 bases left in between. The germline CDR1 and CDR2 sequences are SGHDN and FVKESK. Here the CDR3 reads CASSQEDGVGEQYF. As DNA, the CDR3 is TGTGCCAGCAGCCAAGAGGATGGGGTCGGAGAGCAGTACTTC.